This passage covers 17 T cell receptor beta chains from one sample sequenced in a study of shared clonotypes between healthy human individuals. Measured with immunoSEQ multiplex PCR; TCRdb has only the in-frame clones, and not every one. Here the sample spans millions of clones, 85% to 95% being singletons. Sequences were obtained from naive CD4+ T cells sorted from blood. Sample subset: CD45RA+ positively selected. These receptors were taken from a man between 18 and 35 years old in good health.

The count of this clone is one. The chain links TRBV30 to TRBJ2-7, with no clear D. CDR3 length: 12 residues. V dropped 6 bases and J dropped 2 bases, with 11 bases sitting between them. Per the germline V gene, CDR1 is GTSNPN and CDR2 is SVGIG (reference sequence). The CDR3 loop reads CACKTLTYEQYF. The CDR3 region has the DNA TGTGCCTGTAAGACTCTTACCTACGAGCAGTACTTC.

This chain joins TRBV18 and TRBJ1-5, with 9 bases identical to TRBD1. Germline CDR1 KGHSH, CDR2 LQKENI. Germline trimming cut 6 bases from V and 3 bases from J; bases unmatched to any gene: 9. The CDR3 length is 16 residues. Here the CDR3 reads CASSTSRDRANQPQHF. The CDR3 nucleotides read TGTGCCAGCTCCACCTCTCGGGACAGGGCCAATCAGCCCCAGCATTTT.

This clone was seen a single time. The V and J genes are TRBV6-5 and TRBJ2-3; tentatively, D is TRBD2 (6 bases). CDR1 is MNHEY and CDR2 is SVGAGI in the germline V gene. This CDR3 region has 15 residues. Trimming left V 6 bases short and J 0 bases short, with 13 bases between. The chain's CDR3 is CASSPSVPSTDTQYF. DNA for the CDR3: TGTGCCAGCAGCCCTAGCGTACCTAGCACAGATACGCAGTATTTT.

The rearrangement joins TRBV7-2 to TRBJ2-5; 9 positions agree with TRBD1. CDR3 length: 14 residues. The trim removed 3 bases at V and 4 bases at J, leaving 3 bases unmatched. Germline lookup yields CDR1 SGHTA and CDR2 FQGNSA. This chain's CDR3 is CASSLDRGVETQYF. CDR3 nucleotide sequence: TGTGCCAGCAGCTTGGACAGGGGAGTAGAGACCCAGTACTTC.

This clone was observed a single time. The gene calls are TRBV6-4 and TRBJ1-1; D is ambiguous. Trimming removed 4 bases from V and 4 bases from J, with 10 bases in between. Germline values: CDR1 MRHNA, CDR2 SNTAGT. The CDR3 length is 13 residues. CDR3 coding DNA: TGTGCCAGCAGTGTAACCGAGGGCACTGAAGCTTTCTTT. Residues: CASSVTEGTEAFF.

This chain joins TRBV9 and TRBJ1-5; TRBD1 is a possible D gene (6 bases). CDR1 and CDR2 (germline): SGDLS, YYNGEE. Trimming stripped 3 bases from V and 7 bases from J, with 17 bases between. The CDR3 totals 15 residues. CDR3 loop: CASSETGTWAQPQHF. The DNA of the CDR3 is TGTGCCAGCAGCGAGACCGGGACATGGGCCCAGCCCCAGCATTTT.

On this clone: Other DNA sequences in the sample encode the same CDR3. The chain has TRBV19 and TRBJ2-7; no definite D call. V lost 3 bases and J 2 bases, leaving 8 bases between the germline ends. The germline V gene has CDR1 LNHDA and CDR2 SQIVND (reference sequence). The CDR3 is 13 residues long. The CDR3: CASSMRQTYEQYF. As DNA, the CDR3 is TGTGCCAGTAGTATGCGTCAGACCTACGAGCAGTACTTC.

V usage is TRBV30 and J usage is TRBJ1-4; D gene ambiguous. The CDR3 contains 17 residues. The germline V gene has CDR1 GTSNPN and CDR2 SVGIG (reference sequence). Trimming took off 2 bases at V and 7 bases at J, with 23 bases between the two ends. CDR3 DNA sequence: TGTGCCTGGAGTAATCACAGTCCTCAGTATTTTTCTGAAAAACTGTTTTTT. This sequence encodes CAWSNHSPQYFSEKLFF.

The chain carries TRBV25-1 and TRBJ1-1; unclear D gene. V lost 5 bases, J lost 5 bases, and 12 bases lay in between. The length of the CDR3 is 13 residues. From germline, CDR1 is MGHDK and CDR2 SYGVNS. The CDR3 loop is CASSKTGRTEAFF. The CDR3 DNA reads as TGTGCCAGCAGTAAGACGGGTCGGACTGAAGCTTTCTTT. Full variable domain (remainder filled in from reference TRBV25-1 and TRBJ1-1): EADIYQTPRYLVIGTGKKITLECSQTMGHDKMYWYQQDPGMELHLIHYSYGVNSTEKGDLSSESTVSRIRTEHFPLTLESARPSHTSQYLCASSKTGRTEAFFGQGTRLTVV.

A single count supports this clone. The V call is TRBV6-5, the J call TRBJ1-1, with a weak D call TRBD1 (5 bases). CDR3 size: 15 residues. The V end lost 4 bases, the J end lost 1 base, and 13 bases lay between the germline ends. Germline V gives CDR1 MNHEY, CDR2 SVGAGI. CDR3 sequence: CASSSTRTGNTEAFF. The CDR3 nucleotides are TGTGCCAGCAGTTCCACCAGAACAGGGAACACTGAAGCTTTCTTT.

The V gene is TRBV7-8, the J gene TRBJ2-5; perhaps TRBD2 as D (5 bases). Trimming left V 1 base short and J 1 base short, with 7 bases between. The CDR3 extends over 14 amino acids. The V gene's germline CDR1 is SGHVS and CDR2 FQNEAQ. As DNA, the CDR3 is TGTGCCAGCAGCTTAGTTACTAGCCAAGAGACCCAGTACTTC. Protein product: CASSLVTSQETQYF.

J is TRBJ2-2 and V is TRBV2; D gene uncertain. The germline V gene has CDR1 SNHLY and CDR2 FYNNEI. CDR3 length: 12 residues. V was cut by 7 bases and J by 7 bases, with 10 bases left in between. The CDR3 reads CASKGNGGELFF. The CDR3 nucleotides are TGTGCCAGCAAGGGAAACGGCGGGGAGCTGTTTTTT.

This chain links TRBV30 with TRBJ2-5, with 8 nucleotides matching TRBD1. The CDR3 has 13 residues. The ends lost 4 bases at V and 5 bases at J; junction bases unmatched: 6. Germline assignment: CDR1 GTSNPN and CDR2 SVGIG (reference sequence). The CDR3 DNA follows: TGTGCCTGGAACAGGGGGTCGAGCGAGACCCAGTACTTC. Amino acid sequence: CAWNRGSSETQYF.

CDR3 nucleotide sequence: TGTGCCAGCAGCTTATATGCGGGCGATTCCTACGAGCAGTACTTC. It codes for CASSLYAGDSYEQYF. This chain connects TRBV7-9 to TRBJ2-7; tentative D call: TRBD2 (5 bases). Germline values: CDR1 SEHNR, CDR2 FQNEAQ (reference sequence). This CDR3 spans 15 amino acids. V was trimmed by 2 bases and J by 1 base, leaving 12 bases between them.

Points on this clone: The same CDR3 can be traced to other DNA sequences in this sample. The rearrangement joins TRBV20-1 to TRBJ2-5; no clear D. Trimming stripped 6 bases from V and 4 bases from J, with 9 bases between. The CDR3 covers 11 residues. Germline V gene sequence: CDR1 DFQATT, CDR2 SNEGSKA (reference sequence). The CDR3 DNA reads TGCAGTGCGCAAAAGGGAGAGACCCAGTACTTC. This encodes CSAQKGETQYF.

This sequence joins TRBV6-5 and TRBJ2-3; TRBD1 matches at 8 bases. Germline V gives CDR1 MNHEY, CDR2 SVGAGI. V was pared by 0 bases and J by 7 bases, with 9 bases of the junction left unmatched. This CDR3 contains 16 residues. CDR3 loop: CASSYSLAGGRNTQYF. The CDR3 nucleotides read TGTGCCAGCAGTTACTCCCTCGCAGGGGGCCGTAATACGCAGTATTTT.

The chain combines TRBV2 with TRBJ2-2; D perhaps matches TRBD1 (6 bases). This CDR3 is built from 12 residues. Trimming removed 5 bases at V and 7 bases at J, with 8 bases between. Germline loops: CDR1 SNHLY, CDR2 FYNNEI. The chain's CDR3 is CASSSQGGELFF. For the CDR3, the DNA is TGTGCCAGCAGTTCACAGGGCGGGGAGCTGTTTTTT.